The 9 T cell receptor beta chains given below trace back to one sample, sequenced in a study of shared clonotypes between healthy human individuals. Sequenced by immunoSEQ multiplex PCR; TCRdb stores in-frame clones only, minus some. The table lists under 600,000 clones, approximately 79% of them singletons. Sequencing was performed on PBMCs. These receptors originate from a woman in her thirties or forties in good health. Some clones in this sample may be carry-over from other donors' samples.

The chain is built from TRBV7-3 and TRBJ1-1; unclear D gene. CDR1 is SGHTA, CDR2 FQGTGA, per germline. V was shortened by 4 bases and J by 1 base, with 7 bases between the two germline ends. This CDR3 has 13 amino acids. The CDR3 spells CASSSGTNTEAFF. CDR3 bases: TGTGCCAGCAGCTCCGGAACGAACACTGAAGCTTTCTTT.

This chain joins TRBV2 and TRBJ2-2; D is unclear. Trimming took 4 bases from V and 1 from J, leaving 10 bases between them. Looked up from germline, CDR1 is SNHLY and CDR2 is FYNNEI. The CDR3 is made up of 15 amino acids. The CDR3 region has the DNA TGTGCCAGCAGTGGTATACAGCTGAACACCGGGGAGCTGTTTTTT. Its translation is CASSGIQLNTGELFF.

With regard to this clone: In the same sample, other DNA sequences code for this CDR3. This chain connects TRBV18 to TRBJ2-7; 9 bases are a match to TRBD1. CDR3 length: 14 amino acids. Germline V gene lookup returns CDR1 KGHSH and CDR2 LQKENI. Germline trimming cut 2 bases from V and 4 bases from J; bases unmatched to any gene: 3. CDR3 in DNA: TGTGCCAGCTCACCAGGACAGGGGACTTACGAGCAGTACTTC. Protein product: CASSPGQGTYEQYF.

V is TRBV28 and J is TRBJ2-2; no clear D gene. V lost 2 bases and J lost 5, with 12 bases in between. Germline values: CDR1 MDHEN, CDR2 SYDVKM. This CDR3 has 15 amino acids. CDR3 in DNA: TGTGCCAGCAGTTTAGGTAGCCTAGAGACCGGGGAGCTGTTTTTT. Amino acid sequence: CASSLGSLETGELFF.

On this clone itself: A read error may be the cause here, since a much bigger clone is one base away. CDR3 nucleotide sequence: TGTGCCTGGATTGGGAGTCCTAACTATGGCTGCACCTTC. It translates to CAWIGSPNYGCTF. This chain links TRBV30 with TRBJ1-2; the D is unclear. CDR3 length: 13 residues. Per the germline V gene, CDR1 is GTSNPN and CDR2 is SVGIG (reference sequence).

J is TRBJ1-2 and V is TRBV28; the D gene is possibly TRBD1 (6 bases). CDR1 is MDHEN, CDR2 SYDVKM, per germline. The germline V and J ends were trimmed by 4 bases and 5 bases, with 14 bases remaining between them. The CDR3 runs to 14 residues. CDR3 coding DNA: TGTGCCAGCAGTTCTCGGCGGACAGATTATGGCTACACCTTC. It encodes CASSSRRTDYGYTF.

This CDR3 is CASRYRPAGELFF. Here the CDR3 DNA reads TGTGCCAGCAGGTACAGGCCGGCCGGGGAGCTGTTTTTT. J is TRBJ2-2 and V is TRBV2; TRBD1 might be the D (5 bases). CDR1 is SNHLY, CDR2 FYNNEI, per germline. The V and J ends lost 6 bases and 6 bases respectively, with 11 bases between them. This CDR3 is built from 13 residues.

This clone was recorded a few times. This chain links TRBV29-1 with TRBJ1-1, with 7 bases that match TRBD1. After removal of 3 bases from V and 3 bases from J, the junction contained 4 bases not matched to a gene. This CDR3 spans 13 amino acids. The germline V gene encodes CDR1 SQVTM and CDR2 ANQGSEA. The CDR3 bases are TGCAGCGTTGAGAAGGGGGCAGACACTGAAGCTTTCTTT. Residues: CSVEKGADTEAFF.

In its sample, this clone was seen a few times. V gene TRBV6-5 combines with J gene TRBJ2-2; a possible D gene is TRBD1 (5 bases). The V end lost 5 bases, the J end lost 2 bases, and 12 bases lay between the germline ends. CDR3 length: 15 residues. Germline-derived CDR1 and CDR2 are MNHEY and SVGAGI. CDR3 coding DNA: TGTGCCAGCAGTCTCAGGGCCATTAACACCGGGGAGCTGTTTTTT. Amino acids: CASSLRAINTGELFF.